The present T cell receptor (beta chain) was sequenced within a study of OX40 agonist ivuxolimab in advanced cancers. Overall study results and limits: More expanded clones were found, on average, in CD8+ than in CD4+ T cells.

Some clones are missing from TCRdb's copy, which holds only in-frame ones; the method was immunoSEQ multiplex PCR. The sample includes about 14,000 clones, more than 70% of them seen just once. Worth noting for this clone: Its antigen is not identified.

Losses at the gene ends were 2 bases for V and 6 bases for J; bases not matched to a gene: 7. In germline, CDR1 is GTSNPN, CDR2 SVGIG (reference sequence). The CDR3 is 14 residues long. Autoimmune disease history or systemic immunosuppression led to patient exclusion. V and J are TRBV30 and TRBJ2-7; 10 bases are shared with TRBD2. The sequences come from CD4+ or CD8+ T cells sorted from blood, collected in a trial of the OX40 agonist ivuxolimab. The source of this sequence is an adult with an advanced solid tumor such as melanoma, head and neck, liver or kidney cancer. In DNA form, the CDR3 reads TGTGCCTGGAGTAGGCTAGCGGGAGTTTTCGAGCAGTACTTC. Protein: CAWSRLAGVFEQYF.